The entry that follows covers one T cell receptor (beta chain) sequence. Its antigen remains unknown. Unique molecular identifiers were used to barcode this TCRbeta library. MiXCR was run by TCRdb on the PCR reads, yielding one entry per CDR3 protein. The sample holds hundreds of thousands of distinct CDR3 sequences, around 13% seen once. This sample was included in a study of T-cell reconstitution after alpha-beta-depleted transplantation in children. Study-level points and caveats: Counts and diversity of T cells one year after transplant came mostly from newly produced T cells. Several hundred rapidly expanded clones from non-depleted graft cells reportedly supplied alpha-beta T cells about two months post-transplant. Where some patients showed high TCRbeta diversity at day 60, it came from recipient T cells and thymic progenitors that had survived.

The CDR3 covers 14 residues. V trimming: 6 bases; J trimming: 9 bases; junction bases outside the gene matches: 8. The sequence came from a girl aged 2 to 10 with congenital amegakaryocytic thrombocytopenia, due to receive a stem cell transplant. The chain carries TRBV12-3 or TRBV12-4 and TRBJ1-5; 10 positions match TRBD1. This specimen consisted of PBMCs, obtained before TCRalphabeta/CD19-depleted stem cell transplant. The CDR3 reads CASSRTGGSRPQHF. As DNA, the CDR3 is TGTGCCAGCAGCCGGACAGGGGGAAGTCGGCCCCAGCATTTT.